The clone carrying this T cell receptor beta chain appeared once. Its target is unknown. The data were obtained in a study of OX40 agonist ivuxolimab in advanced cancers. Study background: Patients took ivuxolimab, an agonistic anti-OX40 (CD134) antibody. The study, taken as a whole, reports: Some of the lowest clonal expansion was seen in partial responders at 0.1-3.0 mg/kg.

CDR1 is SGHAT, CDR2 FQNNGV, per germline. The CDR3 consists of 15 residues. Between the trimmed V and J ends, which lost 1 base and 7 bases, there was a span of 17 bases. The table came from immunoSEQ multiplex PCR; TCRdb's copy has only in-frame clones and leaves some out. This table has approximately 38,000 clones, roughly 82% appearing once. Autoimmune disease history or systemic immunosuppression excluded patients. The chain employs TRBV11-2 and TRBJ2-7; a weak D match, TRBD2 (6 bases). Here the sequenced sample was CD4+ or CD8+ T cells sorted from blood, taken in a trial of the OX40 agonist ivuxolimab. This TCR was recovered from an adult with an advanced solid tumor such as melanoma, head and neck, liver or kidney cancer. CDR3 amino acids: CASSLVGGLEGEQYF. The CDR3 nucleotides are TGTGCCAGCAGCTTAGTAGGAGGGCTGGAAGGTGAGCAGTACTTC. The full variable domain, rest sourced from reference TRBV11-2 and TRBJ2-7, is EAGVAQSPRYKIIEKRQSVAFWCNPISGHATLYWYQQILGQGPKLLIQFQNNGVVDDSQLPKDRFSAERLKGVDSTLKIQPAKLEDSAVYLCASSLVGGLEGEQYFGPGTRLTVT.